This entry describes one T cell receptor (beta chain). The sample comes from a study of glioma-infiltrating T cells after dendritic cell vaccination. Trimming stripped 3 bases from V and 4 bases from J, with 15 bases between. Per germline, CDR1 SGHTA and CDR2 FQGNSA. This CDR3 region has 15 residues. TCRdb's copy holds only in-frame clones and misses some; the assay was immunoSEQ multiplex PCR. The sample contains about 90,000 clones, approximately 81% of which appear only once. Sequencing used blood, obtained before dendritic cell vaccination. The TCR comes from a human donor with glioblastoma. The genes are TRBV7-2 and TRBJ1-2; weak D call: TRBD1 (6 bases). CDR3 coding DNA: TGTGCCAGCAGCTTGGCCTGGGGGCGCGGCTATGGCTACACCTTC. Its translation is CASSLAWGRGYGYTF.